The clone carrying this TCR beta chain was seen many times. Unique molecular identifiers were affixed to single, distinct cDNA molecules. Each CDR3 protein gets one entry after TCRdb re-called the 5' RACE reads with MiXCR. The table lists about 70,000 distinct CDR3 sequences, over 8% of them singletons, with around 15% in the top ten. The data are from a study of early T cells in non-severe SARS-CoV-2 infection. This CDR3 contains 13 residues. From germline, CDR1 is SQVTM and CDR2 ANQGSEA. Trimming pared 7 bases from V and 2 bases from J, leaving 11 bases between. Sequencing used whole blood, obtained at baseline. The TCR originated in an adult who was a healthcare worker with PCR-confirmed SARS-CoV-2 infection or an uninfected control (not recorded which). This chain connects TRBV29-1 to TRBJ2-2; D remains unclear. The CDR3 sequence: CSASTVNTGELFF. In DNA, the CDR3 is TGCAGCGCGAGTACAGTTAACACCGGGGAGCTGTTTTTT.